What follows describes a single TCR beta chain. Its antigen is unknown. The sample belongs to a study of Ad26.COV2.S vaccination and SARS-CoV-2 variants. This table comes from immunoSEQ multiplex PCR, and its TCRdb copy is limited to in-frame clones, with some not included. There are about half a million clones in the sample; 80% to 90% occur only once, and about 1.5% lies in the top ten. Study findings and constraints: There was a possibility that the TCR breadth and depth analyses underestimated total T cell responses. Considerable breadth of spike-specific CD8+ and CD4+ T cell responses has reportedly been documented following vaccination.

Per the germline V gene, CDR1 is MNHNS and CDR2 is SASEGT. With 0 bases removed from V and 1 base from J, the gap between germline ends came to 3 bases. The CDR3 is made up of 13 amino acids. Noted treatment: around 19 received Ad26.COV2.S at low or high dose, single or two shots; 5 received placebo; per-sample allocation not given. On day 63 after the first injection, vaccine and placebo recipients gave samples. The vaccine antigen was prefusion-stabilized Wuhan SARS-CoV-2 spike. The source of this sequence is a person aged 18-65 years who received the Ad26.COV2.S COVID-19 vaccine or a placebo. The chain employs TRBV6-1 and TRBJ1-1; D is unclear. The specimen was peripheral blood, collected in a trial of Ad26.COV2.S vaccine versus placebo. This chain's CDR3 is CASSEARNTEAFF. The CDR3 DNA follows: TGTGCCAGCAGTGAAGCAAGGAACACTGAAGCTTTCTTT.